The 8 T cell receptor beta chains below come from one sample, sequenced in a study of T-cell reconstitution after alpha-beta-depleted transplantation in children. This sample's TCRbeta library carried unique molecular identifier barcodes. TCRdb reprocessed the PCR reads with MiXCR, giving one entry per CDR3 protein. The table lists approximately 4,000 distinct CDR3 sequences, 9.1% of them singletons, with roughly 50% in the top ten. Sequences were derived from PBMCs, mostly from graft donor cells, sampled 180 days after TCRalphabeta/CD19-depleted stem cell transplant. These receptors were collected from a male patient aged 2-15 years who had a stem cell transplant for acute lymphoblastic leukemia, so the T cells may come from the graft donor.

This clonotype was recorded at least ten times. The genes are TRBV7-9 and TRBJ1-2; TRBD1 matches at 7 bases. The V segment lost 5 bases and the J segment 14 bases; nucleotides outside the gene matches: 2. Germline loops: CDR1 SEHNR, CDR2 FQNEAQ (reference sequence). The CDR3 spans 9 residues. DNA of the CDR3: TGTGCCAGCAGCGTGGGACAGACCTTC. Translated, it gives CASSVGQTF.

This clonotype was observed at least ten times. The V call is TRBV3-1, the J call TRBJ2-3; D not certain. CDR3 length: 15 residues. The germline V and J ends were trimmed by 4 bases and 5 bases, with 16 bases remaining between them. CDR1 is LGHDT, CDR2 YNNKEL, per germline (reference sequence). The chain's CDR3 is CASSRNAESLDTQYF. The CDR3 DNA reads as TGTGCCAGCAGCCGTAACGCGGAGAGTCTAGATACGCAGTATTTT.

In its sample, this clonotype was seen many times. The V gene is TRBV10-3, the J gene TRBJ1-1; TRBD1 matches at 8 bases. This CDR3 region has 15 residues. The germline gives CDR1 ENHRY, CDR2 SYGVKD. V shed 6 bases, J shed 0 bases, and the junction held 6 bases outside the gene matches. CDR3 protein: CAISADRGMNTEAFF. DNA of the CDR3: TGTGCCATCAGCGCAGACAGGGGCATGAACACTGAAGCTTTCTTT.

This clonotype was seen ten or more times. The CDR3 coding sequence is TGTGCCAGCAGCTTCAGGGGGGCTGGGGCCAACGTCCTGACTTTC. Protein sequence: CASSFRGAGANVLTF. V gene TRBV7-2 combines with J gene TRBJ2-6; possible D gene TRBD1, 7 bases. The V and J ends lost 3 bases and 2 bases respectively, with 8 bases between them. Germline values: CDR1 SGHTA, CDR2 FQGNSA. The CDR3 has 15 amino acids.

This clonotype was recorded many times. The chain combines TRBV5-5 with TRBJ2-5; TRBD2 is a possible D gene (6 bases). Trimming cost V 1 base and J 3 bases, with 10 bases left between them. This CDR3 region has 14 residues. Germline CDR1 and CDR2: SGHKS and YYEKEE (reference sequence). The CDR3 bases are TGTGCCAGCAGCTTGCCAGCGGGCAAAGAGACCCAGTACTTC. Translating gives CASSLPAGKETQYF.

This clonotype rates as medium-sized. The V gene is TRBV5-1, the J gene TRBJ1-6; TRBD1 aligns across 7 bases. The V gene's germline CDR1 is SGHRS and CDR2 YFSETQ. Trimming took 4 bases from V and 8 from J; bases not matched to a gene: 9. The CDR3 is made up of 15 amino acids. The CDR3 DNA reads TGCGCCAGCAGCCAGTCAACAGGGGAGGATTCACCCCTCCACTTT. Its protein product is CASSQSTGEDSPLHF.

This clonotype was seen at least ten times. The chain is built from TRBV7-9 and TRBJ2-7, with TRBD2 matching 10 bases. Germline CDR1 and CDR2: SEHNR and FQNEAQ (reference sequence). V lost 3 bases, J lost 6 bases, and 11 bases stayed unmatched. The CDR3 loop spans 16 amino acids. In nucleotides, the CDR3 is TGTGCCAGCAGCTTGGAAGGGTTTCTAGCGGGAGTCGAGCAGTACTTC. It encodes CASSLEGFLAGVEQYF.

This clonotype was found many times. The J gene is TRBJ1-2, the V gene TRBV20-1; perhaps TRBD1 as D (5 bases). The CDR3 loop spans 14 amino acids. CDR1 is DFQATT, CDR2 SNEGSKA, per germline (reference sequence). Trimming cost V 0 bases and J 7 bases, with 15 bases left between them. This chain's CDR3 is CSARDEGRRSGYTF. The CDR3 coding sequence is TGCAGTGCTAGAGATGAGGGACGGAGGTCTGGCTACACCTTC.